This TCR beta chain was sequenced in a study of response to subunit inactivated influenza vaccine. General study findings and limits: New T cells are recruited in small numbers by each seasonal influenza vaccination, according to the authors' suggestion.

Regarding this clonotype: Its antigen is currently unknown.

Each CDR3 protein gets one entry after TCRdb re-called the RT-PCR reads with MiXCR. The sample holds around 520,000 distinct CDR3 sequences, about 25% seen once. This TCR was sampled from a man aged 45-65 years who received an inactivated influenza vaccine. The input for sequencing was CD4+ T cells sorted from PBMCs, taken around 5 days after vaccination.

The CDR3: CASSWTGENTGELFF. In DNA form, the CDR3 reads TGTGCCAGCAGCTGGACAGGGGAAAACACCGGGGAGCTGTTTTTT. The rearrangement joins TRBV5-5 to TRBJ2-2; 9 bases are a match to TRBD1. The CDR3 is 15 amino acids. The germline V gene has CDR1 SGHKS and CDR2 YYEKEE (reference sequence). Losses at the gene ends were 3 bases for V and 2 bases for J; bases not matched to a gene: 2.